One sample yielded the 9 T cell receptor beta chains listed below, sequenced in a study of beta chain features in type 1 diabetes. The study reverse transcribed the entire isolated RNA, so it sequenced expressed TCRB transcripts. Using immunoSEQ multiplex PCR, the repertoire was profiled, and TCRdb retains in-frame clones only, with some absent. The sample lists fewer than 350,000 clones, around 7.8% occurring once. The source material was central memory CD4+ T cells from blood. The receptors derive from a woman aged 18-35 years in good health.

This clone occurred a few times. V and J are TRBV7-8 and TRBJ1-6, with D maybe TRBD1 (5 bases). The CDR3 loop spans 14 amino acids. CDR1 is SGHVS, CDR2 FQNEAQ, per germline. Trimming left V 5 bases short and J 9 bases short, with 14 bases between. The chain's CDR3 is CASSARSGGSPLHF. The CDR3 DNA follows: TGTGCCAGCAGCGCCCGGTCGGGGGGTTCACCCCTCCACTTT.

This clone was seen a few times. The chain recombines TRBV9 with TRBJ2-7; perhaps TRBD2 as D (5 bases). From germline, CDR1 is SGDLS and CDR2 YYNGEE. The CDR3 length is 15 residues. Trimming cost V 4 bases and J 4 bases, with 18 bases left between them. The CDR3 region is CASSPSSAGPYEQYF. CDR3 DNA sequence: TGTGCCAGCAGCCCCTCTTCCGCGGGTCCATACGAGCAGTACTTC.

V is TRBV7-2 and J is TRBJ2-1, with no clear D. CDR1 is SGHTA and CDR2 is FQGNSA in the germline V gene. The CDR3 sequence is 14 residues long. Trimming took 5 bases from V and 4 from J, leaving 12 bases between them. The CDR3 sequence is CASSPRPPYNEQFF. The CDR3 DNA reads as TGTGCCAGCAGCCCCCGCCCCCCGTACAATGAGCAGTTCTTC.

This clone has more than one count but fewer than ten. V gene TRBV30 combines with J gene TRBJ2-7, with 7 bases identical to TRBD1. CDR1 and CDR2 (germline): GTSNPN, SVGIG (reference sequence). The CDR3 runs to 16 residues. V gave up 1 base and J gave up 4 bases; unmatched junction bases: 13. The CDR3 bases are TGTGCCTGGAGTGGCCTAGGGACAGCGACACTATACGAGCAGTACTTC. It codes for CAWSGLGTATLYEQYF.

The chain links TRBV7-2 to TRBJ1-1, with D unresolved. Germline lookup yields CDR1 SGHTA and CDR2 FQGNSA. Trimming left V 4 bases short and J 10 bases short, with 13 bases between. The CDR3 length is 12 residues. CDR3: CASSSGAGRAFF. CDR3 nucleotides: TGTGCCAGCAGCTCCGGTGCGGGGAGAGCTTTCTTT.

This clone was counted between two and nine times. The chain employs TRBV7-2 and TRBJ1-5; D is possibly TRBD1 (5 bases). CDR1 SGHTA and CDR2 FQGNSA come from the germline V gene. Trimming removed 5 bases from V and 2 bases from J, with 10 bases in between. This CDR3 has 14 residues. This CDR3 reads CASSQTVGNQPQHF. The CDR3, as DNA: TGTGCCAGCAGCCAGACAGTAGGCAATCAGCCCCAGCATTTT. The full variable domain, its missing parts supplied by reference TRBV7-2 and TRBJ1-5, is GAGVSQSPSNKVTEKGKDVELRCDPISGHTALYWYRQSLGQGLEFLIYFQGNSAPDKSGLPSDRFSAERTGGSVSTLTIQRTQQEDSAVYLCASSQTVGNQPQHFGDGTRLSIL.

This chain connects TRBV9 to TRBJ2-2; D is unresolved. This CDR3 is built from 13 residues. Per the germline V gene, CDR1 is SGDLS and CDR2 is YYNGEE. The V gene lost 5 bases and the J gene lost 6 bases, with 11 bases spanning the gap. The CDR3, as DNA: TGTGCCAGCAGTTACAGTTCTCCCGGGGAGCTGTTTTTT. Translated: CASSYSSPGELFF.

This clone was seen only a few times. The chain has TRBV30 and TRBJ2-1, with 8 nucleotides matching TRBD2. With 3 bases clipped from V and 6 bases from J, the junction kept 7 bases outside the gene matches. The CDR3 is 14 residues long. The germline V gene has CDR1 GTSNPN and CDR2 SVGIG (reference sequence). The CDR3 loop is CAWSGRAPGNEQFF. The CDR3 DNA sequence: TGTGCCTGGAGCGGGAGGGCCCCGGGCAATGAGCAGTTCTTC.

This chain connects TRBV7-9 to TRBJ1-2; the D is unclear. Germline-derived CDR1 and CDR2 are SEHNR and FQNEAQ (reference sequence). Trimming cost V 7 bases and J 6 bases, with 15 bases left between them. The CDR3 has 13 residues. The CDR3 loop reads CASIEGGSNGYTF. As DNA, the CDR3 is TGTGCCAGCATCGAGGGCGGGTCGAATGGCTACACCTTC.